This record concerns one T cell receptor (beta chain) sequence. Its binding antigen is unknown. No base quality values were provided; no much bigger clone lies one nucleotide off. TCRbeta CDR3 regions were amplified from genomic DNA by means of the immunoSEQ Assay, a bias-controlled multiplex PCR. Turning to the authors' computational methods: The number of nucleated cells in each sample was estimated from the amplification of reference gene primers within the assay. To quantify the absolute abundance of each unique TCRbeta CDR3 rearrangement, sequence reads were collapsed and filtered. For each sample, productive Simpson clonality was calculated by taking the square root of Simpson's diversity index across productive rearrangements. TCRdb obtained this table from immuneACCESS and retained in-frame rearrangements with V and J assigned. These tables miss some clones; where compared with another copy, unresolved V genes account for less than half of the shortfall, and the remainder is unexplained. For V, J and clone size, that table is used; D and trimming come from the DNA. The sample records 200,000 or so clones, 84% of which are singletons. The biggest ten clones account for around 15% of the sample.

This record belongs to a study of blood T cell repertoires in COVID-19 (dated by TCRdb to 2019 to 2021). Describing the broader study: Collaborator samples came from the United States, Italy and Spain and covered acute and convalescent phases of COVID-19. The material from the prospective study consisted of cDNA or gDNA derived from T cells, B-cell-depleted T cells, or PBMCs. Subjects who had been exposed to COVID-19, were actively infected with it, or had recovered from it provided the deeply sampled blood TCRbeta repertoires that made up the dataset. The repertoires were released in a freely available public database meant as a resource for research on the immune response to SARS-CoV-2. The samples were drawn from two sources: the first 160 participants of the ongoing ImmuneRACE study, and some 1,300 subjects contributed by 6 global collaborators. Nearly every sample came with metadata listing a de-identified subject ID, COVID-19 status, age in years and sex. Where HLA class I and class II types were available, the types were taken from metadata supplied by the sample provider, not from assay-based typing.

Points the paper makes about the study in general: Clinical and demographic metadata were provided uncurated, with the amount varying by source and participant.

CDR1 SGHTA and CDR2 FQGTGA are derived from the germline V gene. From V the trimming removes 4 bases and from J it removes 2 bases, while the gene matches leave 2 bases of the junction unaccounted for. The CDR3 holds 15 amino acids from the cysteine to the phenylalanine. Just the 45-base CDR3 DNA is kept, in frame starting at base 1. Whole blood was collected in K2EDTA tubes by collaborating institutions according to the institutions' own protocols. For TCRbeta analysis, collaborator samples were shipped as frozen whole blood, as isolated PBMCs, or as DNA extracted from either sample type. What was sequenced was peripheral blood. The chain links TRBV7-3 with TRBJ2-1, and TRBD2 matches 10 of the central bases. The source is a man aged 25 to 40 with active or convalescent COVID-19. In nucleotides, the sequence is TGTGCCAGCAGCTCAACTAGCGGGACCTACAATGAGCAGTTCTTC. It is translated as CASSSTSGTYNEQFF.